Listed below are T cell receptor beta chains from one sample, sequenced in a study of T cell responses to AZD1222 COVID-19 vaccine. Only in-frame clones appear in the TCRdb table, and some are missing; sequencing was by immunoSEQ multiplex PCR. In the table there are over 110,000 clones, approximately 94% of which are singletons. This material consisted of peripheral blood, taken on day 0 of AZD1222 vaccination. The receptors were sampled from an adult in good health. CDR3s include the opening cysteine and the closing phenylalanine or tryptophan. A D gene is named only where the DNA matches it firmly. The size of a clone is reported for some rows only, either as once, few or many, or as a class for expanded clones.

v_gene	j_gene	d_gene	abundance	CDR3nt	CDR3aa
TRBV4-3	TRBJ2-7	.	.	TGCGCCAGCAGCCAGATCATGACCTCCTACGAGCAGTACTTC	CASSQIMTSYEQYF
TRBV5-8	TRBJ2-1	TRBD2	.	TGTGCCAGCATCACGTCCGGAGCCCCGGGACTAGCCTACAATGAGCAGTTCTTC	CASITSGAPGLAYNEQFF
TRBV18	TRBJ2-1	.	.	TGTGCCAGCTCACACACGACCGGGGCAGACAATGAGCAGTTCTTC	CASSHTTGADNEQFF
TRBV5-1	TRBJ2-6	.	once	TGCGCCAGCAGCGGGGGTTCCGGGGCCAACGTCCTGACTTTC	CASSGGSGANVLTF
TRBV5-1	TRBJ1-2	.	.	TGCGCCAGCAGCTTGGAATCGGGGAACTATGGCTACACCTTC	CASSLESGNYGYTF
TRBV7-2	TRBJ2-1	.	.	TGTGCCAGCAGCTTAGCGGGGGGACCCAATGAGCAGTTCTTC	CASSLAGGPNEQFF
TRBV3-1/TRBV3-2	TRBJ2-7	.	.	TGTGCCAGCAGTGGCTTTCAGTCCTACGAGCAGTACTTC	CASSGFQSYEQYF
TRBV6-2/TRBV6-3	TRBJ1-2	.	.	TGTGCCAGCAGCTCAACAGCGAATTATGGCTACACCTTC	CASSSTANYGYTF
TRBV7-8	TRBJ2-2	TRBD1	.	TGTGCCAGCAGCTCCCGGACAGGGGAGAACACCGGGGAGCTGTTTTTT	CASSSRTGENTGELFF
TRBV7-6	TRBJ2-3	TRBD2	.	TGTGCCAGCAGCCGCGGACTAGCGGCAAGCACAGATACGCAGTATTTT	CASSRGLAASTDTQYF
TRBV18	TRBJ2-7	TRBD1	.	TGTGCCAGCTCACCGGGACAGGACGCCTACGAGCAGTACTTC	CASSPGQDAYEQYF
TRBV19	TRBJ2-7	TRBD2	few	TGTGCCAGTAGTCCTGCGGGAGGAGGCTACGAGCAGTACTTC	CASSPAGGGYEQYF
TRBV5-5	TRBJ1-6	.	.	TGTGCCAGCAGCTTGGAGGGGCAGAGGAATTCACCCCTCCACTTT	CASSLEGQRNSPLHF
TRBV28	TRBJ1-1	.	once	TGTGCCAGCAGTTTTCCCGGGGGGAACACTGAAGCTTTCTTT	CASSFPGGNTEAFF
TRBV11-2	TRBJ2-3	.	.	TGTGCCAGCAGCTTAGATCAACTAATTACGCAGTATTTT	CASSLDQLITQYF
TRBV7-9	TRBJ1-1	TRBD1	once	TGTGCCAGCAGCGGAGTTACAGGGGGCACTGAAGCTTTCTTT	CASSGVTGGTEAFF
TRBV19	TRBJ2-7	.	.	TGTGCCAGTAGCCGGGACGTATTCTACGAGCAGTACTTC	CASSRDVFYEQYF
TRBV10-2	TRBJ2-1	.	once	TGCGCCAGCAAAGCGGGGACATACAATGAGCAGTTCTTC	CASKAGTYNEQFF
TRBV20-1	TRBJ1-1	.	.	TGCAGTGCCACAATACCAGGTGCTTTCTTT	CSATIPGAFF
TRBV19	TRBJ1-5	.	.	TGTGCCAGTAGAGGCCAGAGCAATCAGCCCCAGCATTTT	CASRGQSNQPQHF
TRBV5-1	TRBJ2-1	.	.	TGCGCCAGCACCCATGACCTCTTTCCGAGCTCCTACAATGAGCAGTTCTTC	CASTHDLFPSSYNEQFF
TRBV18	TRBJ2-3	TRBD2	once	TGTGCCAGCTCACCACTAGCGGGGGGAAGCACAGATACGCAGTATTTT	CASSPLAGGSTDTQYF
TRBV19	TRBJ2-1	TRBD2	many	TGTGCCAGTACCCCAGGGGGGCTAGCGGGGTGGGATGAGCAGTTCTTC	CASTPGGLAGWDEQFF